Shown below are 21 T cell receptor beta chains from a single sample sequenced in a study of human T cells and chemical hapten exposure. Specified time point: patch test 1, 2 weeks after DPC sensitization. Treatment noted: therapeutic diphenylcyclopropenone sensitization with weekly scalp DPC. TCRdb reprocessed the RACE reads via MiXCR and lists one record per CDR3 protein. The table records just under 350,000 distinct CDR3 sequences, roughly 6.9% of them present only once. Sample: whole blood, taken in connection with sensitization to the hapten diphenylcyclopropenone (DPC). The source is a woman in her late teens or twenties with alopecia areata. Some clones in this sample may be carry-over from other donors' samples.

The CDR3 DNA sequence: TGTGCCAGCAGTACTTGGACTAGCGGGGGGGGAGAGACCCAGTACTTC. Translation gives CASSTWTSGGGETQYF. The rearrangement joins TRBV6-5 to TRBJ2-5; TRBD2 agrees at 15 bases. CDR3 length equals 16 residues. Germline V lookup: CDR1 MNHEY, CDR2 SVGAGI. V shed 5 bases and J 4 bases; nucleotides not matched to a gene: 5.

This clonotype was recorded many times. The chain carries TRBV20-1 and TRBJ2-7, with 8 positions matching TRBD1. Germline values: CDR1 DFQATT, CDR2 SNEGSKA (reference sequence). The CDR3 is made up of 19 amino acids. Trimming took 1 base from V and 6 from J; bases not matched to a gene: 23. CDR3 region: CSARGQGAQAPSNTFEQYF. CDR3 DNA: TGCAGTGCTAGAGGGCAGGGGGCGCAAGCCCCTTCGAATACGTTCGAGCAGTACTTC.

In its sample, this clonotype was seen many times. The V call is TRBV7-2, the J call TRBJ2-3; D ambiguous. In germline, CDR1 is SGHTA, CDR2 FQGNSA. The CDR3 totals 13 residues. Trimming stripped 1 base from V and 5 bases from J, with 7 bases between. The CDR3 reads CASSLGAGDTQYF. The CDR3 DNA is TGTGCCAGCAGCTTAGGAGCAGGAGATACGCAGTATTTT.

This clonotype has just a few counts. This sequence joins TRBV20-1 and TRBJ1-3; TRBD1 matches 7 bases. CDR1 is DFQATT and CDR2 is SNEGSKA in the germline V gene (reference sequence). After removal of 5 bases from V and 2 bases from J, the junction contained 12 bases not matched to a gene. This CDR3 region has 16 residues. As DNA, the CDR3 is TGCAGTGCTTTCGGACAGGACCTAATTACTGGAAACACCATATATTTT. This encodes CSAFGQDLITGNTIYF.

The chain joins TRBV6-5 to TRBJ1-1; 7 positions match TRBD1. CDR3 length: 17 amino acids. V shed 2 bases and J 5 bases; nucleotides not matched to a gene: 14. Germline values: CDR1 MNHEY, CDR2 SVGAGI. The CDR3 sequence is CASSYEKGTVIGTEAFF. CDR3 DNA: TGTGCCAGCAGTTACGAGAAAGGGACAGTTATAGGGACTGAAGCTTTCTTT.

This clonotype has only a few counts. The V call is TRBV7-9, the J call TRBJ1-1; D uncertain. The CDR3 is 13 residues long. V was trimmed by 1 base and J by 7 bases, leaving 10 bases between them. CDR1 and CDR2 from the germline V gene are SEHNR and FQNEAQ (reference sequence). CDR3: CASSLGIENEAFF. The CDR3, as DNA: TGTGCCAGCAGCTTAGGAATAGAAAATGAAGCTTTCTTT. Using reference TRBV7-9 and TRBJ1-1 for the parts outside the CDR3, the full variable domain is DTGVSQNPRHKITKRGQNVTFRCDPISEHNRLYWYRQTLGQGPEFLTYFQNEAQLEKSRLLSDRFSAERPKGSFSTLEIQRTEQGDSAMYLCASSLGIENEAFFGQGTRLTVV.

Note on this clonotype: A much larger clone lies a single base off, so this may be a read error. The CDR3 DNA follows: TGTACCACCAGCAGAGATCTCAACGGGTCGCCGGACACCGGGGAGCTGTTTTTT. Its translation: CTTSRDLNGSPDTGELFF. This chain links TRBV15 with TRBJ2-2; D remains ambiguous. The CDR3 sequence is 18 residues long. CDR1 and CDR2 (germline): LNHNV, YYDKDF (reference sequence).

This clonotype showed up just a few times. This chain connects TRBV6-6 to TRBJ2-1, with TRBD1 matching over 9 bases. Per the germline V gene, CDR1 is MNHNY and CDR2 is SVGAGI (reference sequence). This CDR3 has 15 residues. V shed 4 bases, J shed 8 bases, and the junction held 9 bases outside the gene matches. CDR3 sequence reads: CASSSPGQGGYEQFF. CDR3 nucleotides: TGTGCCAGCAGTTCGCCGGGACAGGGAGGGTATGAGCAGTTCTTC.

This clonotype was observed many times. This rearrangement joins TRBV7-2 to TRBJ2-3, with 7 nucleotides matching TRBD2. The CDR3 contains 17 residues. The germline V gene encodes CDR1 SGHTA and CDR2 FQGNSA. The trim removed 6 bases at V and 0 bases at J, leaving 12 bases unmatched. The CDR3 reads CASSPRWGGTSTDTQYF. Here the CDR3 DNA reads TGTGCCAGCAGTCCCAGGTGGGGGGGGACGAGCACAGATACGCAGTATTTT.

This clonotype was detected only a few times. The chain employs TRBV5-1 and TRBJ2-3; D not certain. The CDR3 has 15 amino acids. The germline CDR1 and CDR2 sequences are SGHRS and YFSETQ. Trimming left V 5 bases short and J 0 bases short, with 13 bases between. CDR3 bases: TGCGCCAGCAGACGCGGAAAAACTAGCACAGATACGCAGTATTTT. Its protein is CASRRGKTSTDTQYF. The variable domain in full, completed from reference TRBV5-1 and TRBJ2-3, reads KAGVTQTPRYLIKTRGQQVTLSCSPISGHRSVSWYQQTPGQGLQFLFEYFSETQRNKGNFPGRFSGRQFSNSRSEMNVSTLELGDSALYLCASRRGKTSTDTQYFGPGTRLTVL.

The chain is built from TRBV5-4 and TRBJ2-7; D may correspond to TRBD1 or TRBD2 (6 bases each). Trimming stripped 2 bases from V and 6 bases from J, with 12 bases between. The germline CDR1 and CDR2 sequences are SGHNT and YYREEE (reference sequence). The CDR3 is made up of 13 amino acids. The CDR3 loop reads CASSFGGLGEQYF. The CDR3 nucleotides read TGTGCCAGCAGCTTTGGGGGGCTTGGCGAGCAGTACTTC.

This clonotype came up many times. The V gene is TRBV6-5, the J gene TRBJ2-3, with 9 bases fitting TRBD2. J was trimmed by 2 bases and V by 6 bases; bases with no gene match: 3. This CDR3 comprises 14 residues. Germline CDR1 reads MNHEY; CDR2 reads SVGAGI. The CDR3 loop reads CASSLAGDTDTQYF. In nucleotides, the CDR3 is TGTGCCAGCAGCTTAGCGGGAGACACAGATACGCAGTATTTT.

Regarding this clonotype: A much larger clone is a single base away; this may be a read error. The rearrangement joins TRBV12-3 or TRBV12-4 to TRBJ2-5, with 7 positions matching TRBD2. This CDR3 contains 14 residues. The DNA of the CDR3 is TGTGTCAGCAGTCCCGGGGGAGGGTTCGGGTTCCAGTACTTC. This gives the protein CVSSPGGGFGFQYF.

This clonotype was observed a few times. The J gene is TRBJ1-5, the V gene TRBV10-2; TRBD1 is a possible D gene (5 bases). Germline V gene sequence: CDR1 WSHSY, CDR2 SAAADI. V lost 0 bases, J lost 6 bases, and 15 bases lay in between. The length of the CDR3 is 16 residues. CDR3 amino acids: CASSESQGAGAQPQHF. The CDR3 DNA reads as TGCGCCAGCAGTGAGTCCCAGGGAGCAGGAGCTCAGCCCCAGCATTTT.

Ten or more counts support this clonotype. The rearrangement joins TRBV5-1 to TRBJ2-3; 7 bases line up with TRBD1. Germline CDR1 is SGHRS and CDR2 is YFSETQ. Trimming cost V 6 bases and J 2 bases; bases outside gene matches: 6. This CDR3 is built from 14 residues. Written as DNA, the CDR3 is TGCGCCAGCACCGAGGGACAGTTCACAGATACGCAGTATTTT. Its translation is CASTEGQFTDTQYF.

J is TRBJ1-1 and V is TRBV2; D possibly corresponds to TRBD1 (6 bases). CDR1 and CDR2 (germline): SNHLY, FYNNEI. V was pared by 6 bases and J by 0 bases, with 8 bases between. CDR3 length: 13 residues. DNA for the CDR3: TGTGCCAGCAGGTGGACAGTGAACACTGAAGCTTTCTTT. Translating gives CASRWTVNTEAFF.

This clonotype occurred a few times. The genes are TRBV21-1 and TRBJ2-7; the table's D call of TRBD1 was not tested on the DNA. TRBV21-1 is marked as a pseudogene. The CDR3 totals 12 residues. The CDR3 region has the DNA TGTGCCAGCATGCAGGGTAACTACGAGCAGTACTTC. Its protein is CASMQGNYEQYF.

The sample holds a few counts of this clonotype. CDR3 sequence: CASSRDGLYGYTF. DNA of the CDR3: TGTGCCAGTTCCCGGGACGGACTCTATGGCTACACCTTC. The chain carries TRBV27 and TRBJ1-2; tentatively, D is TRBD1 (5 bases). Trimming pared 9 bases from V and 4 bases from J, leaving 15 bases between. CDR3 length: 13 residues. Germline values: CDR1 MNHEY, CDR2 SMNVEV (reference sequence).

This rearrangement joins TRBV5-8 to TRBJ1-2, with a possible D match to TRBD1 (6 bases). This CDR3 region has 13 residues. Germline V gene data show CDR1 as SGHTS and CDR2 as YDEGEE. Trimming cost V 2 bases and J 5 bases, with 10 bases left between them. The CDR3 protein is CASSLDRRYGYTF. DNA for the CDR3: TGTGCCAGCAGCTTAGACAGGCGATATGGCTACACCTTC.

The V call is TRBV20-1, the J call TRBJ2-3; D remains ambiguous. Germline CDR1 DFQATT, CDR2 SNEGSKA (reference sequence). The germline V and J ends were trimmed by 3 bases and 5 bases, with 6 bases remaining between them. This CDR3 spans 11 amino acids. CDR3 loop: CSARGRDTQYF. The CDR3 DNA follows: TGCAGTGCTAGGGGCAGAGATACGCAGTATTTT.

CDR3 residues: CSASSSGGAKNIQYF. DNA of the CDR3: TGCAGTGCTAGTTCCAGCGGGGGGGCCAAAAACATTCAGTACTTC. The genes are TRBV20-1 and TRBJ2-4, with TRBD2 identical over 9 bases. Germline values: CDR1 DFQATT, CDR2 SNEGSKA (reference sequence). The CDR3 has 15 amino acids. J gave up 1 base and V 3 bases, and 4 bases lay outside the gene matches.